This entry concerns a single T cell receptor (beta chain). This record comes from a study of blood T cell repertoires in COVID-19. Donors in Cohort 3 who had recovered were those with two negative PCRs, healthcare professional clearance, or resolution of their symptoms. Germline values: CDR1 LGHNA, CDR2 YSLEER. The CDR3 has 14 residues. The germline V and J ends were trimmed by 0 bases and 12 bases, with 15 bases remaining between them. Produced via immunoSEQ multiplex PCR; TCRdb's table is partial and in-frame only. The sample contains about 390,000 clones, about 83% of which appear only once. The genes are TRBV4-3 and TRBJ2-1; D ambiguous. This clonotype was sampled from a woman aged 45-59 years who had recovered from COVID-19. Source material: PBMCs or T cells enriched from blood (not recorded which). The CDR3 DNA sequence: TGCGCCAGCAGCCAAGAAGGCGCAGAGACAAGGCAGTTCTTC. It specifies CASSQEGAETRQFF.